Below, 10 T cell receptor beta chains from the same sample are listed, as sequenced in a study of cytomegalovirus exposure and HLA in healthy donors. 60 Vbeta and 13 Jbeta primers were used in PCR. Clones were read by immunoSEQ multiplex PCR, and TCRdb kept only the in-frame ones, dropping some. The sample lists 150,000 to 200,000 clones, more than 60% occurring once. Sequencing used PBMCs. Receptors originate from a man aged 40-49 years in good health and CMV-seronegative.

This chain uses TRBV19 with TRBJ2-2; tentative D call: TRBD2 (5 bases). The V end was cut by 5 bases, the J end by 9 bases, with 16 bases between. Germline assignment: CDR1 LNHDA and CDR2 SQIVND (reference sequence). There are 14 residues in the CDR3. This CDR3 is CASSSGFTYRELFF. CDR3 bases: TGTGCCAGTAGTTCGGGATTTACGTACCGGGAGCTGTTTTTT.

The CDR3 is CAWSFRVGTQYF. The CDR3 nucleotides are TGTGCCTGGAGTTTCAGGGTTGGGACCCAGTACTTC. V and J are TRBV30 and TRBJ2-5, with D possibly being TRBD1 (5 bases). CDR3 length equals 12 residues. Trimming took off 2 bases at V and 7 bases at J, with 11 bases between the two ends. Germline assignment: CDR1 GTSNPN and CDR2 SVGIG (reference sequence).

This chain uses TRBV13 with TRBJ1-2; D remains ambiguous. Between the trimmed V and J ends, which lost 3 bases and 4 bases, there was a span of 12 bases. Germline V gives CDR1 PRHDT, CDR2 FYEKMQ (reference sequence). The CDR3 is made up of 14 amino acids. CDR3 bases: TGTGCCAGCAGCTTTCGGGAGATCCTCTATGGCTACACCTTC. This sequence encodes CASSFREILYGYTF.

The table lists this clone with a few counts. V is TRBV2 and J is TRBJ2-2, with 7 bases lining up with TRBD1. From germline, CDR1 is SNHLY and CDR2 FYNNEI. V lost 8 bases, J lost 4 bases, and 4 bases stayed unmatched. This CDR3 comprises 13 residues. CDR3 residues: CASGDRATGELFF. The CDR3 bases are TGTGCCAGCGGAGACAGGGCCACCGGGGAGCTGTTTTTT.

This chain uses TRBV6-1 with TRBJ2-3, with 8 bases identical to TRBD2. V gave up 1 base and J gave up 3 bases; unmatched junction bases: 9. CDR1 is MNHNS, CDR2 SASEGT, per germline. The CDR3 has 17 amino acids. The CDR3, as DNA: TGTGCCAGCAGTGAAGGCCCGGGGGGGGGTGGGACAGATACGCAGTATTTT. Protein: CASSEGPGGGGTDTQYF.

The chain links TRBV29-1 to TRBJ2-7; a weak D match, TRBD2 (5 bases). CDR3 length: 14 amino acids. Germline CDR1 and CDR2: SQVTM and ANQGSEA. Trimming shortened V by 4 bases and J by 0 bases, and 13 bases separated the two germline ends. The CDR3 protein is CSVAGTTISYEQYF. Written as DNA, the CDR3 is TGCAGCGTTGCGGGAACCACCATCTCCTACGAGCAGTACTTC.

The CDR3 loop reads CASSLRALGATGGETQYF. In DNA, the CDR3 is TGTGCCAGCAGCTTACGGGCTTTAGGGGCGACGGGGGGTGAGACCCAGTACTTC. This rearrangement joins TRBV11-2 to TRBJ2-5; 7 nucleotides line up with TRBD2. Per germline, CDR1 SGHAT and CDR2 FQNNGV. CDR3 size: 18 residues. Trimming took 2 bases from V and 5 from J; bases not matched to a gene: 17.

This chain links TRBV14 with TRBJ1-2, with D possibly TRBD1 on 5 matching bases. The germline gives CDR1 SGHDN, CDR2 FVKESK. Trimming took 1 base from V and 4 from J, leaving 7 bases between them. The CDR3 is 13 residues long. The DNA of the CDR3 is TGTGCCAGCAGCCAAGCAGGGATCTATGGCTACACCTTC. This codes for CASSQAGIYGYTF.

In nucleotides, the CDR3 is TGTGCCAGCAGCGTAGTGTTGCGGGGTGACAATGAGCAGTTCTTC. Its translation: CASSVVLRGDNEQFF. The rearrangement joins TRBV9 to TRBJ2-1; TRBD2 is a possible D gene (6 bases). The CDR3 is 15 residues long. CDR1 is SGDLS, CDR2 YYNGEE, per germline. With 0 bases removed from V and 5 bases from J, the gap between germline ends came to 12 bases.

The chain combines TRBV30 with TRBJ2-3; D possibly corresponds to TRBD1 (6 bases). Germline V lookup: CDR1 GTSNPN, CDR2 SVGIG (reference sequence). The CDR3 totals 15 residues. V lost 0 bases and J 3 bases, leaving 13 bases between the germline ends. CDR3 DNA sequence: TGTGCCTGGAGTGTATTTGGGACAAAGACAGATACGCAGTATTTT. Its protein product is CAWSVFGTKTDTQYF.